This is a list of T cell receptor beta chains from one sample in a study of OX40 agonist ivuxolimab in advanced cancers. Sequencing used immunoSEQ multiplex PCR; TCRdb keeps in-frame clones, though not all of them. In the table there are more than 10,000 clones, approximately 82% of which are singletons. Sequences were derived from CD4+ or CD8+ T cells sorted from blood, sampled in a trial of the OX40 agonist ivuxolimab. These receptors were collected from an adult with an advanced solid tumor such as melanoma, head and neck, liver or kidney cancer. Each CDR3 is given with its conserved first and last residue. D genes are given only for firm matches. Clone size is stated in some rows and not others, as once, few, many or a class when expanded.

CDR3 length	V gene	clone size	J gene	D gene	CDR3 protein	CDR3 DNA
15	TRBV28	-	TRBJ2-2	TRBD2	CASSSTSGSHGELFF	TGTGCCAGCAGTTCGACTAGCGGGAGTCACGGGGAGCTGTTTTTT
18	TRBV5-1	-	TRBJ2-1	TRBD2	CASSSRELAGGGYNEQFF	TGCGCCAGCAGCTCCAGAGAACTAGCGGGGGGAGGGTACAATGAGCAGTTCTTC
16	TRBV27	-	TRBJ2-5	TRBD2	CASSLGGREDQETQYF	TGTGCCAGCAGTTTAGGGGGTCGGGAGGACCAAGAGACCCAGTACTTC
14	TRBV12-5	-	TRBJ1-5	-	CASGNPGAAQPQHF	TGTGCTAGTGGTAACCCAGGGGCGGCTCAGCCCCAGCATTTT
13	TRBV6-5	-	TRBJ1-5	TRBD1	CASSHRGNQPQHF	TGTGCCAGCAGTCACAGGGGGAATCAGCCCCAGCATTTT
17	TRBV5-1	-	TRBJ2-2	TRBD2	CASSLWLAGGNTGELFF	TGCGCCAGCAGCTTGTGGCTAGCGGGAGGGAACACCGGGGAGCTGTTTTTT
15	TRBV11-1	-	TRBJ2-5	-	CASSALPQGRETQYF	TGTGCCAGCAGCGCCCTTCCCCAGGGGCGGGAGACCCAGTACTTC
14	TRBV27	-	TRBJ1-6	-	CASSFGIRYSPLHF	TGTGCCAGCAGTTTTGGGATCCGGTACTCACCCCTCCACTTT
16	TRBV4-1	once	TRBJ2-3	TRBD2	CASSQAPSGGADTQYF	TGCGCCAGCAGCCAAGCGCCCTCGGGAGGAGCAGATACGCAGTATTTT
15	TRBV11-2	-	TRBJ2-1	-	CASSLDSSVAYEQFF	TGTGCCAGCAGCTTAGATTCCAGTGTAGCATACGAGCAGTTCTTC
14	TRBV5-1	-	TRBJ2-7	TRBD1	CASSYGTGSNEQYF	TGCGCCAGCAGCTACGGGACAGGGAGCAACGAGCAGTACTTC
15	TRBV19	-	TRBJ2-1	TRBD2	CASSIIGGGSNEQFF	TGTGCCAGTAGTATTATAGGCGGGGGGTCGAATGAGCAGTTCTTC
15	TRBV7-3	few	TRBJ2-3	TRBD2	CASRVAGAGTDTQYF	TGTGCCAGCAGGGTCGCGGGAGCGGGGACAGATACGCAGTATTTT